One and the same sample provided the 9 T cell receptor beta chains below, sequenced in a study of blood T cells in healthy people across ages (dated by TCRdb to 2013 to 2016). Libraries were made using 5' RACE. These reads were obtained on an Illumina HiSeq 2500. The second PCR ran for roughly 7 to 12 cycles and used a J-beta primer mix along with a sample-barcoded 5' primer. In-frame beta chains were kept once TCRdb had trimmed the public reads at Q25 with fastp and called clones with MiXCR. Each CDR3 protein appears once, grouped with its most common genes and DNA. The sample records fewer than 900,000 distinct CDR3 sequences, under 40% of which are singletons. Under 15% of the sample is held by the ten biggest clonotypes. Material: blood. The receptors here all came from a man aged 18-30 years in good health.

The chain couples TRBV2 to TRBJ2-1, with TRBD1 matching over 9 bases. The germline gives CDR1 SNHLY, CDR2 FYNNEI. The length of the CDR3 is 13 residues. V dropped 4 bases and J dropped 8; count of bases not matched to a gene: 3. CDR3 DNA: TGTGCCAGCAGTGGCGGACAGGGGCATGAGCAGTTCTTC. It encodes CASSGGQGHEQFF.

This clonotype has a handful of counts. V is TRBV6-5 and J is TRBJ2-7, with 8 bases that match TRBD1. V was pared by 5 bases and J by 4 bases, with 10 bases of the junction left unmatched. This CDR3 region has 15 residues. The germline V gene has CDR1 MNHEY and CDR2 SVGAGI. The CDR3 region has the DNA TGTGCCAGCAGTCCCGCCCCCGGGACAGGATACGAGCAGTACTTC. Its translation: CASSPAPGTGYEQYF.

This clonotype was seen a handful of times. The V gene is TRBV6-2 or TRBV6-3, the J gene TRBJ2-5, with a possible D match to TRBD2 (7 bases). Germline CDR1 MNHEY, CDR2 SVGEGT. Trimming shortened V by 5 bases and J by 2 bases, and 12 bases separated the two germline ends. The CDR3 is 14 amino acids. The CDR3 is CASSVGGLQETQYF. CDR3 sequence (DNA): TGTGCCAGCAGTGTGGGGGGGCTTCAAGAGACCCAGTACTTC.

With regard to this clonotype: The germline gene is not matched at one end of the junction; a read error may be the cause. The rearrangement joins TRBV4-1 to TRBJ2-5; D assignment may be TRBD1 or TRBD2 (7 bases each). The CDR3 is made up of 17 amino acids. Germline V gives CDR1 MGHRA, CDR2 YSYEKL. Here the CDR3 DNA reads TGCGCCAACAGCCAAGATCAGGGGGGAGGGCTAAGGGAGACCCAGTACTTC. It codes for CANSQDQGGGLRETQYF.

The CDR3 coding sequence is TGCGCCAGCAGCCTCTCCGGGGCCCTCAGAGAGCAGTTCTTC. Amino acids: CASSLSGALREQFF. The V call is TRBV5-1, the J call TRBJ2-1; D may match TRBD1 or TRBD2 (5 bases each). V was cut by 4 bases and J by 10 bases, with 18 bases left in between. The CDR3 has 14 amino acids. Germline-derived CDR1 and CDR2 are SGHRS and YFSETQ.

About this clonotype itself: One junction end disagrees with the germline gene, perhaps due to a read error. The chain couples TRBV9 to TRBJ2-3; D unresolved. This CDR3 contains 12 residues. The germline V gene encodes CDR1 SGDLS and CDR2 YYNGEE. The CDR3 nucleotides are TGTGCCAACAGCCCCTCAGTAGATACGCAGTATTTT. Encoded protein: CANSPSVDTQYF.

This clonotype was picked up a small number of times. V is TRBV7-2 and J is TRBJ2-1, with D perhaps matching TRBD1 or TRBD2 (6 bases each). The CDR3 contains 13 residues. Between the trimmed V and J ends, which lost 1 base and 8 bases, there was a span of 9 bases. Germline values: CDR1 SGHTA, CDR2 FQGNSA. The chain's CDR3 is CASSLEGGYEQFF. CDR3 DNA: TGTGCCAGCAGCTTAGAAGGGGGGTATGAGCAGTTCTTC.

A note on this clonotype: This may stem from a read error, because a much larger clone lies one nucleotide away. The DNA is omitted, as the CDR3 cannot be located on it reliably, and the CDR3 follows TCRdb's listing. The CDR3 loop is CACSAGGGDEQFF. The rearrangement uses TRBV5-1 and TRBJ2-1; TRBD2, the table's D call, lacks a check against the DNA. Germline values: CDR1 SGHRS, CDR2 YFSETQ. With termini counted, the CDR3 has 13 amino acids.

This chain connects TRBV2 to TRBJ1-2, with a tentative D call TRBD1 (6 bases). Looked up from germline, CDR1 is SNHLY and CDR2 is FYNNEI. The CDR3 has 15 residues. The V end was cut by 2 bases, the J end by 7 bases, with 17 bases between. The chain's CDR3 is CASSENGGEVRGYTF. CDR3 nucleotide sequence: TGTGCCAGCAGTGAAAACGGGGGCGAAGTACGTGGCTACACCTTC.